This T cell receptor beta chain was retrieved from a study of post-analysis software for immune sequencing data. TCR beta libraries were prepared from cDNA with unique molecular identifiers. MiXCR, applied by TCRdb to the PCR reads, yields one record per CDR3 protein. This sample has about 160,000 distinct CDR3 sequences, with about 37% found just once. This clonotype was seen a few times. As yet, its antigen is unknown. Overall study results and limits: Co-batched samples clustered tightly together by F measure.

V was trimmed by 2 bases and J by 0 bases, leaving 12 bases between them. The V gene's germline CDR1 is SGHRS and CDR2 YFSETQ. The CDR3 is 15 residues long. This specimen consisted of blood, obtained after autologous hematopoietic stem cell transplantation. This clonotype was sampled from a girl aged 5-17 years with multiple sclerosis. V and J are TRBV5-1 and TRBJ2-7; D uncertain. CDR3: CASSLGTTGSYEQYF. The CDR3 nucleotides read TGCGCCAGCAGCTTAGGTACAACCGGCTCCTACGAGCAGTACTTC.